These 29 T cell receptor beta chains originate from one sample sequenced in a study of cytomegalovirus exposure and HLA in healthy donors. The repertoire was sequenced with immunoSEQ multiplex PCR; TCRdb's copy has only in-frame clones and lacks some. This table holds tens of thousands of clones, roughly 90% found once. The material sequenced was PBMCs. All receptors derive from a woman aged 18-29 years in good health and CMV-seronegative.

V and J are TRBV19 and TRBJ1-5; no clear D. Germline V lookup: CDR1 LNHDA, CDR2 SQIVND (reference sequence). This CDR3 has 14 amino acids. The V end lost 4 bases, the J end lost 2 bases, and 9 bases lay between the germline ends. Written as DNA, the CDR3 is TGTGCCAGTAGTACTCTTATAGGCAATCAGCCCCAGCATTTT. Translation: CASSTLIGNQPQHF.

The chain combines TRBV6-1 with TRBJ1-2, with 10 nucleotides matching TRBD1. Trimming cost V 7 bases and J 6 bases; bases outside gene matches: 11. Per the germline V gene, CDR1 is MNHNS and CDR2 is SASEGT. This CDR3 contains 15 residues. This CDR3 is CASMSRDRGHDGYTF. The DNA for the CDR3 is TGTGCCAGCATGTCCCGGGACAGGGGACATGATGGCTACACCTTC.

CDR3 nucleotides: TGTGCCAGCAGTACCCCAACCCCGACATCGGATTATGGCTACACCTTC. It is translated as CASSTPTPTSDYGYTF. V gene TRBV28 combines with J gene TRBJ1-2; D unresolved. V lost 5 bases, J lost 5 bases, and 21 bases lay in between. The CDR3 sequence is 16 residues long. Germline loops: CDR1 MDHEN, CDR2 SYDVKM.

The CDR3 reads CASSFLTGQETQYF. The CDR3 DNA reads as TGTGCCAGCAGTTTCCTGACAGGGCAAGAGACCCAGTACTTC. The chain uses TRBV28 and TRBJ2-5; 7 nucleotides agree with TRBD1. Germline V CDR1 and CDR2: MDHEN, SYDVKM. Germline trimming cut 3 bases from V and 2 bases from J; bases unmatched to any gene: 3. The CDR3 contains 14 residues.

The V call is TRBV6-6, the J call TRBJ2-7, with 9 bases matching TRBD1. Per germline, CDR1 MNHNY and CDR2 SVGAGI (reference sequence). The CDR3 is made up of 15 amino acids. Trimming cost V 4 bases and J 4 bases; bases outside gene matches: 8. CDR3: CASSSTGTGWYEQYF. The CDR3 nucleotides read TGTGCCAGCAGTTCAACCGGGACAGGGTGGTACGAGCAGTACTTC.

The chain recombines TRBV19 with TRBJ2-7; possible D gene TRBD2, 5 bases. The CDR3 has 14 amino acids. V gave up 7 bases and J gave up 3 bases, with 16 bases separating them. The germline gives CDR1 LNHDA, CDR2 SQIVND (reference sequence). In nucleotides, the CDR3 is TGTGCCAGTAATTCGGGGAGTGAGATCTACGAGCAGTACTTC. Its translation: CASNSGSEIYEQYF.

This clone was recorded once. The rearrangement uses TRBV5-1 and TRBJ2-5; tentatively, D is TRBD2 (7 bases). The germline V gene has CDR1 SGHRS and CDR2 YFSETQ. The CDR3 runs 15 residues. V shed 4 bases and J shed 4 bases, with 17 bases lying between them. The CDR3, as DNA: TGCGCCAGCAGCCCCCAATTGGGGGGGCTAGAGACCCAGTACTTC. Translating gives CASSPQLGGLETQYF.

The V and J genes are TRBV28 and TRBJ1-5, with TRBD1 matching over 10 bases. This CDR3 contains 15 residues. The V and J ends lost 3 bases and 6 bases, in that order; junction bases with no gene match: 5. In germline, CDR1 is MDHEN, CDR2 SYDVKM. The CDR3 DNA follows: TGTGCCAGCAGTTTGGTGGGACAGGGGTTTCAGCCCCAGCATTTT. This translates into CASSLVGQGFQPQHF. The full variable domain, completed using reference TRBV28 and TRBJ1-5, is DVKVTQSSRYLVKRTGEKVFLECVQDMDHENMFWYRQDPGLGLRLIYFSYDVKMKEKGDIPEGYSVSREKKERFSLILESASTNQTSMYLCASSLVGQGFQPQHFGDGTRLSIL.

This rearrangement joins TRBV7-9 to TRBJ1-1, with 7 bases fitting TRBD1. V was pared by 4 bases and J by 10 bases, with 18 bases of the junction left unmatched. The CDR3 spans 16 residues. From germline, CDR1 is SEHNR and CDR2 FQNEAQ (reference sequence). The CDR3 spells CASSYQDGRGYFGAFF. DNA of the CDR3: TGTGCCAGCAGCTACCAGGACGGCAGGGGGTATTTCGGAGCTTTCTTT.

The chain uses TRBV19 and TRBJ1-1, with a weak D call TRBD1 (6 bases). Per the germline V gene, CDR1 is LNHDA and CDR2 is SQIVND (reference sequence). Between the trimmed V and J ends, which lost 1 base and 3 bases, there was a span of 9 bases. The CDR3 extends over 14 amino acids. The CDR3 sequence: CASSIGGGYTEAFF. CDR3 nucleotide sequence: TGTGCCAGTAGTATAGGTGGGGGCTACACTGAAGCTTTCTTT.

The chain links TRBV7-2 to TRBJ1-5; TRBD1 aligns across 9 bases. V lost 4 bases to trimming and J lost 5 bases; unmatched junction nucleotides: 9. Germline V lookup: CDR1 SGHTA, CDR2 FQGNSA. This CDR3 region has 16 residues. CDR3 amino acids: CASSSRGTGWDQPQHF. The CDR3 coding sequence is TGTGCCAGCAGCTCGCGAGGGACAGGGTGGGATCAGCCCCAGCATTTT.

This clone was observed a single time. This chain links TRBV27 with TRBJ2-1, with 8 positions matching TRBD1. The J segment lost 8 bases and the V segment lost 0 bases, leaving 9 bases of the junction unmatched. The CDR3 runs 16 residues. The V gene's germline CDR1 is MNHEY and CDR2 SMNVEV (reference sequence). The CDR3 nucleotides are TGTGCCAGCAGTTTATCTCCGAGGCAGGGGGCCTATGAGCAGTTCTTC. It is translated as CASSLSPRQGAYEQFF.

This chain links TRBV7-2 with TRBJ1-1; D gene ambiguous. This CDR3 has 12 amino acids. V gave up 2 bases and J gave up 10 bases, with 11 bases separating them. Germline CDR1 and CDR2: SGHTA and FQGNSA. This chain's CDR3 is CASSLNLGGAFF. DNA of the CDR3: TGTGCCAGCAGCTTAAATCTCGGCGGAGCTTTCTTT.

The rearrangement links TRBV7-6 to TRBJ1-3; D not certain. The CDR3 totals 16 residues. Deletions cut 5 bases from V and 2 bases from J, with 16 bases between. Germline-derived CDR1 and CDR2 are SGHVS and FNYEAQ. The CDR3 is CASSPTSALAGNTIYF. CDR3 DNA sequence: TGTGCCAGCAGCCCCACGAGCGCATTAGCTGGAAACACCATATATTTT.

The chain links TRBV11-2 to TRBJ1-1, with TRBD1 matching over 11 bases. The CDR3 totals 16 residues. Germline V gives CDR1 SGHAT, CDR2 FQNNGV. Unmatched junction bases numbered 1, after V lost 1 base and J lost 0 bases. CDR3 in amino acids: CASSLGTGGLNTEAFF. CDR3 DNA sequence: TGTGCCAGCAGCTTAGGGACAGGGGGCTTGAACACTGAAGCTTTCTTT.

This clone was found once. This chain links TRBV30 with TRBJ2-3, with a possible D match to TRBD2 (5 bases). Germline CDR1 and CDR2: GTSNPN and SVGIG (reference sequence). The CDR3 sequence is 12 residues long. V shed 4 bases and J shed 10 bases, with 15 bases lying between them. CDR3 bases: TGTGCCTGGAACGAGGGCCGAAGTTCGCAGTATTTT. Residues: CAWNEGRSSQYF. The full variable domain, with the rest looked up from reference TRBV30 and TRBJ2-3, is SQTIHQWPATLVQPVGSPLSLECTVEGTSNPNLYWYRQAAGRGLQLLFYSVGIGQISSEVPQNLSASRPQDRQFILSSKKLLLSDSGFYLCAWNEGRSSQYFGPGTRLTVL.

The J gene is TRBJ2-1, the V gene TRBV5-5, with 7 bases that match TRBD1. The junction had 10 bases not matched to a gene; V was cut back by 6 bases and J by 1 base. CDR1 is SGHKS and CDR2 is YYEKEE in the germline V gene (reference sequence). The CDR3 extends over 16 amino acids. The CDR3 protein is CASTSTPGQSYNEQFF. The CDR3, as DNA: TGTGCCAGCACCTCAACCCCGGGACAGTCCTACAATGAGCAGTTCTTC. The full variable domain, its missing parts supplied by reference TRBV5-5 and TRBJ2-1, is DAGVTQSPTHLIKTRGQQVTLRCSPISGHKSVSWYQQVLGQGPQFIFQYYEKEERGRGNFPDRFSARQFPNYSSELNVNALLLGDSALYLCASTSTPGQSYNEQFFGPGTRLTVL.

The chain has TRBV2 and TRBJ2-3, with 12 bases identical to TRBD2. The CDR3 covers 16 residues. V was pared by 5 bases and J by 0 bases, with 3 bases of the junction left unmatched. Germline CDR1 reads SNHLY; CDR2 reads FYNNEI. CDR3 nucleotides: TGTGCCAGCAGTCTAGCGGGAGGGCGGAGCACAGATACGCAGTATTTT. This sequence encodes CASSLAGGRSTDTQYF.

The chain has TRBV27 and TRBJ2-7; the match to TRBD1 covers 7 bases. V was clipped by 6 bases and J by 5 bases; unmatched bases: 4. The CDR3 is 12 amino acids. CDR1 is MNHEY and CDR2 is SMNVEV in the germline V gene (reference sequence). CDR3 sequence: CASSDRADEQYF. Written as DNA, the CDR3 is TGTGCCAGCAGCGACAGGGCGGACGAGCAGTACTTC.

This clone was detected only once. The gene calls are TRBV11-2 and TRBJ2-7, with TRBD2 identical over 11 bases. Germline V gene sequence: CDR1 SGHAT, CDR2 FQNNGV. V gave up 1 base and J gave up 5 bases; unmatched junction bases: 4. This CDR3 spans 15 amino acids. CDR3 nucleotide sequence: TGTGCCAGCAGCTTAGCTAGCGGGGGGCTTGACGAGCAGTACTTC. This translates into CASSLASGGLDEQYF.

This clone was observed a few times. The chain carries TRBV7-9 and TRBJ1-2, with no clear D. V lost 5 bases and J lost 6, with 16 bases in between. Germline CDR1 reads SEHNR; CDR2 reads FQNEAQ (reference sequence). This CDR3 is built from 14 residues. As DNA, the CDR3 is TGTGCCAGCAGCGATAGCTCGTATGAGGATGGCTACACCTTC. Its translation is CASSDSSYEDGYTF.

The chain combines TRBV5-1 with TRBJ2-5, with a tentative D call TRBD2 (6 bases). CDR1 and CDR2 (germline): SGHRS, YFSETQ. Trimming left V 3 bases short and J 4 bases short, with 19 bases between. This CDR3 is 16 amino acids long. The CDR3 DNA reads TGCGCCAGCAGCTGGGGGGACTCCTCATTGGGAGAGACCCAGTACTTC. Translation gives CASSWGDSSLGETQYF.

The chain has TRBV4-1 and TRBJ2-7, with TRBD2 identical over 9 bases. V shed 4 bases, J shed 4 bases, and the junction held 8 bases outside the gene matches. CDR1 and CDR2 (germline): MGHRA, YSYEKL. This CDR3 has 15 amino acids. CDR3 in amino acids: CASSRGQLAGYEQYF. The CDR3 coding sequence is TGCGCCAGCAGCCGGGGCCAGCTAGCGGGGTACGAGCAGTACTTC.

The chain employs TRBV30 and TRBJ2-3; D not resolved. The CDR3 runs to 13 residues. V was pared by 5 bases and J by 4 bases, with 13 bases between. Germline V lookup: CDR1 GTSNPN, CDR2 SVGIG (reference sequence). CDR3 residues: CAWGPVGADTQYF. The CDR3 DNA sequence: TGTGCCTGGGGGCCGGTCGGCGCAGATACGCAGTATTTT. The variable domain in full, completed from reference TRBV30 and TRBJ2-3, reads SQTIHQWPATLVQPVGSPLSLECTVEGTSNPNLYWYRQAAGRGLQLLFYSVGIGQISSEVPQNLSASRPQDRQFILSSKKLLLSDSGFYLCAWGPVGADTQYFGPGTRLTVL.

This sequence joins TRBV5-4 and TRBJ2-7; D is possibly TRBD2 (5 bases). This CDR3 has 14 amino acids. Germline V gives CDR1 SGHNT, CDR2 YYREEE (reference sequence). V was trimmed by 0 bases and J by 1 base, leaving 8 bases between them. CDR3 protein: CASSLGRGSYEQYF. The DNA for the CDR3 is TGTGCCAGCAGCTTGGGTCGGGGTTCCTACGAGCAGTACTTC.

This chain connects TRBV18 to TRBJ2-1; 14 bases map to TRBD2. CDR3 length: 15 amino acids. Trimming took 3 bases from V and 7 from J; bases not matched to a gene: 2. Germline lookup yields CDR1 KGHSH and CDR2 LQKENI. CDR3 in DNA: TGTGCCAGCTCACCGACTAGCGGGGGGGCAAATGAGCAGTTCTTC. Translated: CASSPTSGGANEQFF. The complete variable domain, with remaining parts taken from reference TRBV18 and TRBJ2-1, reads NAGVMQNPRHLVRRRGQEARLRCSPMKGHSHVYWYRQLPEEGLKFMVYLQKENIIDESGMPKERFSAEFPKEGPSILRIQQVVRGDSAAYFCASSPTSGGANEQFFGPGTRLTVL.

As regards this clone: A junction boundary mismatches the germline segment, possibly from a read error. The sample carries other DNA sequences with the same CDR3. The gene calls are TRBV5-6 and TRBJ1-1; D might be TRBD1 (6 bases). There are 12 residues in the CDR3. The germline V gene has CDR1 SGHDT and CDR2 YYEEEE. This chain's CDR3 is CASSLGGPEAFF. Here the CDR3 DNA reads TGTGCCAGCAGCTTGGGGGGGCCTGAGGCTTTCTTT.

V gene TRBV18 combines with J gene TRBJ1-1; unclear D gene. V was pared by 3 bases and J by 5 bases, with 10 bases between. Per germline, CDR1 KGHSH and CDR2 LQKENI. The CDR3 covers 13 residues. CDR3 in amino acids: CASSPRTGTEAFF. The CDR3 DNA is TGTGCCAGCTCACCGCGTACGGGGACTGAAGCTTTCTTT. Drawing the rest from reference TRBV18 and TRBJ1-1, the complete variable domain is NAGVMQNPRHLVRRRGQEARLRCSPMKGHSHVYWYRQLPEEGLKFMVYLQKENIIDESGMPKERFSAEFPKEGPSILRIQQVVRGDSAAYFCASSPRTGTEAFFGQGTRLTVV.

This rearrangement joins TRBV10-3 to TRBJ2-7; TRBD1 is a possible D gene (6 bases). Germline V gene sequence: CDR1 ENHRY, CDR2 SYGVKD. This CDR3 has 14 residues. Trimming shortened V by 9 bases and J by 7 bases, and 22 bases separated the two germline ends. The DNA for the CDR3 is TGTGCCATGGGGCCAGGGGCAAGTTCCTGGGAGCAGTACTTC. This translates into CAMGPGASSWEQYF.